The rows below give T cell receptor beta chains drawn from one sample of a study of TIL therapy for anti-PD-1-resistant metastatic lung cancer. TCRdb's copy holds only in-frame clones and misses some; the assay was immunoSEQ multiplex PCR. The data contain approximately 27,000 clones, just under 75% of them seen just once; the ten biggest clones take up around 6.9%. Material: tumor tissue, obtained at baseline. These receptors all stem from a person aged 25-85 years with non-small cell lung cancer. The CDR3 runs from the conserved cysteine through the conserved F or W. A D gene is named only where the DNA matches it firmly.

v_gene	d_gene	j_gene	CDR3aa
TRBV19	.	TRBJ1-4	CASSIHRNEKLFF
TRBV7-9	.	TRBJ2-3	CASSSSSDTQYF
TRBV5-1	.	TRBJ1-1	CASSVENTEAFF
TRBV14	TRBD1	TRBJ2-5	CASSPRDRGGKETQYF
TRBV4-3	TRBD1	TRBJ2-7	CASSQDWQGAQSSWQYF
TRBV6-1	.	TRBJ1-1	CASSQQRIEAFF
TRBV7-9	.	TRBJ1-4	CASSYDTGAKLFF
TRBV6-5	TRBD2	TRBJ2-3	CASGSAGGRADTQYF
TRBV19	TRBD2	TRBJ2-5	CASSIGGAIETQYF
TRBV4-3	.	TRBJ2-5	CASSQDFDLRGETQYF
TRBV18	.	TRBJ2-1	CASSPWGTYNEQFF
TRBV5-6	TRBD1	TRBJ1-4	CASNDRGRSNEKLFF
TRBV19	.	TRBJ1-2	CASGTRPFYGYTF
TRBV5-1	.	TRBJ1-2	CASSGGVDGYTF
TRBV11-2	TRBD1	TRBJ2-5	CASSLIRGLGETQYF
TRBV11-2	.	TRBJ1-1	CASSFFRGMNTEAFF
TRBV12-5	TRBD1	TRBJ2-4	CASGPDRVGAKNIQYF
TRBV21-1	.	TRBJ1-1	CASRSGRGNTEAFF
TRBV9	.	TRBJ2-7	CASSVSVEQYF
TRBV14	.	TRBJ2-5	CASSQETRVTETQYF
TRBV28	.	TRBJ1-4	CASSLGGDNEKLFF
TRBV6-1	.	TRBJ1-2	CASSEAKGLSYTF
TRBV6-5	.	TRBJ2-3	CASSFNKQLTGDTQYF
TRBV6-1	.	TRBJ1-5	CACGQGTNQPQHF
TRBV19	.	TRBJ1-4	CASSITGDEKLFF
TRBV7-3	.	TRBJ2-3	CASSRSAFSTDTQYF
TRBV7-7	TRBD1	TRBJ2-5	CASSQGQGQETQYF
TRBV6-1	.	TRBJ1-3	CASSERMELSGNTIYF
TRBV10-3	TRBD1	TRBJ2-5	CAIRGDRGKETQYF
TRBV7-6	TRBD1	TRBJ1-5	CASSLGTGEWGNQPQHF
TRBV11-3	TRBD2	TRBJ2-5	CASSSRTSGGKETQYF
TRBV19	.	TRBJ2-1	CASALKGSFSYNEQFF
TRBV25-1	.	TRBJ2-5	CASSGGDRRGETQYF
TRBV23-1	.	TRBJ2-7	CASSHTGTAPREQYF
TRBV30	TRBD2	TRBJ2-7	CAWSVGGTSGRYEQYF
TRBV6-5	.	TRBJ2-7	CASRGVEGTYEQYF
TRBV6-4	.	TRBJ2-2	CASSEWGRTENTGELFF
TRBV7-2	.	TRBJ1-4	CASSLSEAPTNEKLFF
TRBV5-1	TRBD1	TRBJ2-1	CASSLDFGTGRFF
TRBV7-2	TRBD2	TRBJ2-7	CASSFSGGAYEQYF
TRBV19	TRBD2	TRBJ2-5	CASSIDASGGAQYF
TRBV4-1	TRBD2	TRBJ2-7	CASSQDSYFATSGYEQYF
TRBV7-2	.	TRBJ1-1	CASSLVSDTNTEAFF
TRBV4-1	.	TRBJ2-7	CASSPTGTSSYEQYF
TRBV6-5	TRBD1	TRBJ1-2	CASTPDRGLGGYTF
TRBV6-5	.	TRBJ1-2	CASSYSRGYGYTF
TRBV29-1	.	TRBJ1-1	CSVEKGTLDTYNTEAFF
TRBV4-3	.	TRBJ1-1	CASSLGQTNTEAFF
TRBV12-5	.	TRBJ2-7	CASGLPSTTGRSYEQYF
TRBV5-6	.	TRBJ2-5	CASSGDRDYF
TRBV10-2	.	TRBJ1-4	CASSESGQGRASEKLFF
TRBV5-1	.	TRBJ2-5	CASSSGSRGETQYF
TRBV5-1	TRBD1	TRBJ1-2	CASSPGQGAQYYGYTF
TRBV4-3	.	TRBJ2-5	CASSQRFVGDEAQYF
TRBV4-1	.	TRBJ2-4	CASSQGVVGNIQYF
TRBV14	.	TRBJ2-2	CASSPVGGTTGELFF
TRBV7-9	.	TRBJ1-4	CASSLAAGVSNEKLFF